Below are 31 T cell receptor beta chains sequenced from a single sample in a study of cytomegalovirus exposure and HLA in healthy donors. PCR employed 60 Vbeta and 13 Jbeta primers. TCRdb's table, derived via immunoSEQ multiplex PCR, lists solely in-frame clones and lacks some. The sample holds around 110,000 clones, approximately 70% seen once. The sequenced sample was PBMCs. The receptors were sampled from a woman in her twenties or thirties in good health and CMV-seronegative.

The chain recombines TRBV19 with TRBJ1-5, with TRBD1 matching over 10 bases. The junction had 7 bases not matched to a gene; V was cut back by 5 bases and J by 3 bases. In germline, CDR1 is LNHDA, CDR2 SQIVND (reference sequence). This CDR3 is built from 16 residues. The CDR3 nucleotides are TGTGCCAGTAGTCTGACAGGGGGCCCATCCAATCAGCCCCAGCATTTT. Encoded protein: CASSLTGGPSNQPQHF.

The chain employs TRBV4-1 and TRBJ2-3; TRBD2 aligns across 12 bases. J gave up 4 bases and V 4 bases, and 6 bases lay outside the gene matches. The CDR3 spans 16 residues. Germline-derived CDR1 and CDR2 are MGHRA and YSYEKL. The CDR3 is CASSRGGLAGPDTQYF. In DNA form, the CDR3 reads TGCGCCAGCAGCCGAGGGGGACTAGCGGGTCCAGATACGCAGTATTTT.

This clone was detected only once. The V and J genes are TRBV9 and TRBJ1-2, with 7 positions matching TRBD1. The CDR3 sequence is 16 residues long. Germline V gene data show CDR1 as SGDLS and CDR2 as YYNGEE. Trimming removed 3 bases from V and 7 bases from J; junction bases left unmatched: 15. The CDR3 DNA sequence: TGTGCCAGCAGCGACGAACTTAGGCAGGGGGGTATTGGCTACACCTTC. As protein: CASSDELRQGGIGYTF.

DNA of the CDR3: TGTGCCAGCAGCTTCCTAGCGGGGGGGTTCGGCGGCGCTGAGCAGTTCTTC. It encodes CASSFLAGGFGGAEQFF. The chain recombines TRBV7-2 with TRBJ2-1; 12 bases are shared with TRBD2. Germline-derived CDR1 and CDR2 are SGHTA and FQGNSA. The CDR3 has 17 residues. V shed 3 bases, J shed 9 bases, and the junction held 12 bases outside the gene matches.

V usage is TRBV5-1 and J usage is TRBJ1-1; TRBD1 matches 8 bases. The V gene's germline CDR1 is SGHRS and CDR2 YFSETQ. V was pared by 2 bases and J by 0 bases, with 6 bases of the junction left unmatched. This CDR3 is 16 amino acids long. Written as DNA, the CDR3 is TGCGCCAGCAGCTTTGGCAGGGGGCGGCTGAACACTGAAGCTTTCTTT. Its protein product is CASSFGRGRLNTEAFF.

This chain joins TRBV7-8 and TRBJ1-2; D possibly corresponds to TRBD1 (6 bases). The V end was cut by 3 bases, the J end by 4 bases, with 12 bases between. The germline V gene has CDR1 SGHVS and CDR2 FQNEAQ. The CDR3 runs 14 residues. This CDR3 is CASSFIGQIYGYTF. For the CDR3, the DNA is TGTGCCAGCAGCTTTATTGGACAGATCTATGGCTACACCTTC.

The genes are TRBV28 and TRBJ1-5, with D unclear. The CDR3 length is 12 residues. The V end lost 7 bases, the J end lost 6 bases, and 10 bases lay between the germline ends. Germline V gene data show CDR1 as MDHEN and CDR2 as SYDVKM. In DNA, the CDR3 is TGTGCCAGCACTCCAGGAGGTCAGCCCCAGCATTTT. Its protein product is CASTPGGQPQHF.

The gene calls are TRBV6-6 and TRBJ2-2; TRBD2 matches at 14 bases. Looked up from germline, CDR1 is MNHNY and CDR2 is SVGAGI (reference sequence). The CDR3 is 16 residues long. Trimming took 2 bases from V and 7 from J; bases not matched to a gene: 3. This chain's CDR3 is CASSYRTSGGSGELFF. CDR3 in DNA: TGTGCCAGCAGTTACAGGACTAGCGGGGGGAGCGGGGAGCTGTTTTTT.

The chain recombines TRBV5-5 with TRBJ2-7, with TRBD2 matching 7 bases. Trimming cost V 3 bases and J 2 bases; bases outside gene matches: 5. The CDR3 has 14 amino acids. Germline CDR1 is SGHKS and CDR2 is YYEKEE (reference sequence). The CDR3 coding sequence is TGTGCCAGCAGCTCTCCGGGGAGGGCCTACGAGCAGTACTTC. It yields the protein CASSSPGRAYEQYF. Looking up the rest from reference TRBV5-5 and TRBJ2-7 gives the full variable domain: DAGVTQSPTHLIKTRGQQVTLRCSPISGHKSVSWYQQVLGQGPQFIFQYYEKEERGRGNFPDRFSARQFPNYSSELNVNALLLGDSALYLCASSSPGRAYEQYFGPGTRLTVT.

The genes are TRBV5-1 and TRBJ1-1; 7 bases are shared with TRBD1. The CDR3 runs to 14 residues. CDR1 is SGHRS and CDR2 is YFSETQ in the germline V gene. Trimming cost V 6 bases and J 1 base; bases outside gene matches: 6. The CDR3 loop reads CASNIGQENTEAFF. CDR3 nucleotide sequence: TGCGCCAGCAATATTGGACAGGAGAACACTGAAGCTTTCTTT.

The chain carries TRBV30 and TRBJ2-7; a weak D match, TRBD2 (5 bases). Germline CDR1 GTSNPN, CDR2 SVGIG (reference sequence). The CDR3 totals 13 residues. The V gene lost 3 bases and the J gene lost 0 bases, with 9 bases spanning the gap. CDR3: CAWRPGVSYEQYF. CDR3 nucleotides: TGTGCCTGGAGGCCCGGGGTCTCCTACGAGCAGTACTTC.

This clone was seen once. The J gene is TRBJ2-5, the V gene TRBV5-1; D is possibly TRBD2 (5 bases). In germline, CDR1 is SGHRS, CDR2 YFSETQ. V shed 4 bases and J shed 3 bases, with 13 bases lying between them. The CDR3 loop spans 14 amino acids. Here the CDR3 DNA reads TGCGCCAGCAGCGCCGGACCGGGAAAAGAGACCCAGTACTTC. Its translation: CASSAGPGKETQYF.

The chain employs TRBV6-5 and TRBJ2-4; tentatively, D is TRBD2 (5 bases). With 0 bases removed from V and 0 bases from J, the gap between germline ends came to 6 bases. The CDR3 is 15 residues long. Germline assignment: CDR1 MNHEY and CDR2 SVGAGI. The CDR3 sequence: CASSYSRGAKNIQYF. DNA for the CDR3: TGTGCCAGCAGTTACTCACGGGGAGCCAAAAACATTCAGTACTTC.

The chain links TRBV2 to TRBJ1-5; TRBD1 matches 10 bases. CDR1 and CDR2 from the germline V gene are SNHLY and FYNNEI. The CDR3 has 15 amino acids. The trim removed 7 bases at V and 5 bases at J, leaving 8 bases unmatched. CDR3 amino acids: CASKGQGISHQPQHF. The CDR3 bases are TGTGCCAGCAAGGGACAGGGGATTTCGCATCAGCCCCAGCATTTT.

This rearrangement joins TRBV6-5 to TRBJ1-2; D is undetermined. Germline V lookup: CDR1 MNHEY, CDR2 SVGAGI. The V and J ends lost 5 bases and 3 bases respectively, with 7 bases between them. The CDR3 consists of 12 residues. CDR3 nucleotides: TGTGCCAGCAGTGGCCGGGACTATGGCTACACCTTC. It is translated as CASSGRDYGYTF.

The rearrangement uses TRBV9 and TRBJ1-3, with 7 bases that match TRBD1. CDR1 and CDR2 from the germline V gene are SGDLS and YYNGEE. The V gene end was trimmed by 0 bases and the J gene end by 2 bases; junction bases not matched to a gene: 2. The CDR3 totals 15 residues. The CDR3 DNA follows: TGTGCCAGCAGCGTAGAAAGGGGGCCTGGAAACACCATATATTTT. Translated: CASSVERGPGNTIYF.

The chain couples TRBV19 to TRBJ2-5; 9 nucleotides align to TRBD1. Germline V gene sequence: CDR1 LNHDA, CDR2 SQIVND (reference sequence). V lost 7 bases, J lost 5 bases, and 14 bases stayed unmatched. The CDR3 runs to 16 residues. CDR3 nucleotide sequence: TGTGCCAGTAACACCGGACAGGGGTTCCCCTCGGAGACCCAGTACTTC. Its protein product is CASNTGQGFPSETQYF. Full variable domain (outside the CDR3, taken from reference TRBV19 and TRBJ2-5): DGGITQSPKYLFRKEGQNVTLSCEQNLNHDAMYWYRQDPGQGLRLIYYSQIVNDFQKGDIAEGYSVSREKKESFPLTVTSAQKNPTAFYLCASNTGQGFPSETQYFGPGTRLLVL.

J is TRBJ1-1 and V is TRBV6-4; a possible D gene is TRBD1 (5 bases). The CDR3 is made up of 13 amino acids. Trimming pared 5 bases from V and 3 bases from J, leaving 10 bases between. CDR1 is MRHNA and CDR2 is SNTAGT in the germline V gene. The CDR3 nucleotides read TGTGCCAGCAGTCAAGGGGTATACACTGAAGCTTTCTTT. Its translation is CASSQGVYTEAFF.

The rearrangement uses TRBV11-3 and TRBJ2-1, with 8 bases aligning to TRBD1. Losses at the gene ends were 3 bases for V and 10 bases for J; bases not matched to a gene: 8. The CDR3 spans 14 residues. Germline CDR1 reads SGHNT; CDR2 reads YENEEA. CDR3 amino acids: CASSLLDRAGEQFF. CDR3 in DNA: TGTGCCAGCAGCTTGTTGGACAGGGCGGGGGAGCAGTTCTTC.

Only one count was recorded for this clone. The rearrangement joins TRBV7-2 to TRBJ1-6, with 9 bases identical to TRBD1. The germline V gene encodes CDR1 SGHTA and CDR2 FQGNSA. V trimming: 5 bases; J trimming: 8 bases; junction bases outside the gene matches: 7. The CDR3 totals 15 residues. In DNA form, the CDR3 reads TGTGCCAGCAGCGCACCGGGACAGGGATATTCACCCCTCCACTTT. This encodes CASSAPGQGYSPLHF.

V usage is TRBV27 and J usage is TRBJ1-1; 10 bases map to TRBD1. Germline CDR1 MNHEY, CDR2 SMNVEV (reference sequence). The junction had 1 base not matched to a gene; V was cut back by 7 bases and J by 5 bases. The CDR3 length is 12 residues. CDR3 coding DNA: TGTGCCAGCAAGGACAGGGGGACTGAAGCTTTCTTT. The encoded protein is CASKDRGTEAFF.

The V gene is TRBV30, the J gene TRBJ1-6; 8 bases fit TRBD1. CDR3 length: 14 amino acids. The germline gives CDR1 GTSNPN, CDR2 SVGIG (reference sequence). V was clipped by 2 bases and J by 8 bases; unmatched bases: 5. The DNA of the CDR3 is TGTGCCTGGAGTCGGGCGACAGGGGATTCACCCCTCCACTTT. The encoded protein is CAWSRATGDSPLHF.

This CDR3 reads CASSPTGQSNTEAFF. The CDR3 nucleotides read TGTGCCAGCAGCCCCACCGGACAGTCGAACACTGAAGCTTTCTTT. The V call is TRBV7-9, the J call TRBJ1-1; weak D call: TRBD1 (6 bases). Germline V gene lookup returns CDR1 SEHNR and CDR2 FQNEAQ (reference sequence). The CDR3 is 15 residues long. The V gene lost 5 bases and the J gene lost 1 base, with 14 bases spanning the gap.

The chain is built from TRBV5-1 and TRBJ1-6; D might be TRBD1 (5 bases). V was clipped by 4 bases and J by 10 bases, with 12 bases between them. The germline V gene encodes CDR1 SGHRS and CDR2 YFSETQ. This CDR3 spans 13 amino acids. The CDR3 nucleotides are TGCGCCAGCAGCATCAACCAGGGCTCACCCCTCCACTTT. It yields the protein CASSINQGSPLHF.

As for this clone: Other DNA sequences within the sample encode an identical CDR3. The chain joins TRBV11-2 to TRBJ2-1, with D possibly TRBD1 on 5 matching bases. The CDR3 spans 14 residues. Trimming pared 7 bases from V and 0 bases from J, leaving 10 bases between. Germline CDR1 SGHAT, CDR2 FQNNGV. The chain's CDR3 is CASTDRSSYNEQFF. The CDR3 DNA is TGTGCCAGCACCGACAGAAGCTCCTACAATGAGCAGTTCTTC.

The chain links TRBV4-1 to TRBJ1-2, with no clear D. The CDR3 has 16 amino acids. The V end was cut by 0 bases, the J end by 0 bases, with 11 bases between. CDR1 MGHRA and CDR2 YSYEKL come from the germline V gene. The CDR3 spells CASSQEWVTANYGYTF. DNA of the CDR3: TGCGCCAGCAGCCAAGAGTGGGTAACAGCTAACTATGGCTACACCTTC.

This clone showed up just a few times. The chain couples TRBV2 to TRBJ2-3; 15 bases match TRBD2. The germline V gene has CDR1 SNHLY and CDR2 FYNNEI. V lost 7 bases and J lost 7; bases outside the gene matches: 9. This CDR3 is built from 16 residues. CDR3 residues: CASNEGGLAGGNTQYF. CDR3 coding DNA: TGTGCCAGCAATGAGGGGGGACTAGCGGGGGGTAATACGCAGTATTTT.

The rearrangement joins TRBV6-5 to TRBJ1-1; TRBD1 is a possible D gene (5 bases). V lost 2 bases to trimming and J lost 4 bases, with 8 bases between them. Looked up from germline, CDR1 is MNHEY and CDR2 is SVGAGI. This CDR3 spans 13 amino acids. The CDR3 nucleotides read TGTGCCAGCAGTTACGCCAGGGTCACTGAAGCTTTCTTT. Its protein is CASSYARVTEAFF.

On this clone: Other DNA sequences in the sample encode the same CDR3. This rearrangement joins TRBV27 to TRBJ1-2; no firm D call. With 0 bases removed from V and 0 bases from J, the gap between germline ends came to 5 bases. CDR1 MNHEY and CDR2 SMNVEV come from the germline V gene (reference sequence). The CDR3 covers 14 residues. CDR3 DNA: TGTGCCAGCAGTTTATCAGGAGCTAACTATGGCTACACCTTC. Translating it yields CASSLSGANYGYTF.

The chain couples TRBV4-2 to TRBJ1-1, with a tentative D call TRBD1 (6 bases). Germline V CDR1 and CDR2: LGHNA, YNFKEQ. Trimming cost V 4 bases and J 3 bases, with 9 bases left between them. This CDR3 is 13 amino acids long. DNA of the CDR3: TGTGCCAGCAGCCTTAACAGGGACACTGAAGCTTTCTTT. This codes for CASSLNRDTEAFF.

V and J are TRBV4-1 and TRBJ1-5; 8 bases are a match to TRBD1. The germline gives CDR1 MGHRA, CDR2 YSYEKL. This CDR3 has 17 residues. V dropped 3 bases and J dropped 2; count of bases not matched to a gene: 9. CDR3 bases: TGCGCCAGCAGCCACCCCGGCAAGGACAGGGGCAATCAGCCCCAGCATTTT. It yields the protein CASSHPGKDRGNQPQHF.